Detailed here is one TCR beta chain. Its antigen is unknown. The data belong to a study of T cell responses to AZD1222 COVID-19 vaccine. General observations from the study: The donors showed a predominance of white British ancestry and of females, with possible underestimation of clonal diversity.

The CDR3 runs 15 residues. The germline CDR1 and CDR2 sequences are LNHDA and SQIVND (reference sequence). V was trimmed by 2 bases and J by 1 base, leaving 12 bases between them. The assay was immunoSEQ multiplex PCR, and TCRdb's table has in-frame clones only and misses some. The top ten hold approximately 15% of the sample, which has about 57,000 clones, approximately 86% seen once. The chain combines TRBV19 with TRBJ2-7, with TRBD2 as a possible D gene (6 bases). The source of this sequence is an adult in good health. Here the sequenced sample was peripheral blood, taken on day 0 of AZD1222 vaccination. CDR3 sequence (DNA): TGTGCCAGTAGTATACGTCCGGGGGAGTCCTACGAGCAGTACTTC. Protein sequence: CASSIRPGESYEQYF.